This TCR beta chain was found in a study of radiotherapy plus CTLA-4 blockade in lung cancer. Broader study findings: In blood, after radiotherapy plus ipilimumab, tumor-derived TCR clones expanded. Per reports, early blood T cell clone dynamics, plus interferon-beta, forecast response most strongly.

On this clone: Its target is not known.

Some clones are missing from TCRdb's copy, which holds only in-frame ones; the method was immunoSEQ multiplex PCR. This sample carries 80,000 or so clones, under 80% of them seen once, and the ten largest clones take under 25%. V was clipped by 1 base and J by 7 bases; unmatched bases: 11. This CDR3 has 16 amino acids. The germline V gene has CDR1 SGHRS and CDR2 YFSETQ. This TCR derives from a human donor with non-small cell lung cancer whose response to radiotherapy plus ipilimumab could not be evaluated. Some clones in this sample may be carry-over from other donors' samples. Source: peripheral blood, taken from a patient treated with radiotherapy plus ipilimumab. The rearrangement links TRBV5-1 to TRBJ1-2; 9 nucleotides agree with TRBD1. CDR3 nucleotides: TGCGCCAGCAGCTTGAACCCCGGGACAGGGCCCCTTGGCTACACCTTC. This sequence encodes CASSLNPGTGPLGYTF.